These T cell receptor beta chains were read from a single sample in a study of T cells after yellow fever vaccination. One entry per CDR3 protein results from TCRdb running MiXCR on the 5' RACE reads. The data hold about 550,000 distinct CDR3 sequences, with 15% to 20% observed a single time. The specimen comprised PBMCs, sampled 15 days after the yellow fever booster vaccination. Every receptor here comes from a man under 40 who received the YFV17D yellow fever vaccine. Both conserved end residues are part of each CDR3. A D gene is named only where the DNA matches it firmly. Clone size is stated in some rows and not others, as once, few, many or a class when expanded.

TRBJ1-1,-,TRBV7-8,-,CASSPVRVPMNTEAFF,TGTGCCAGCAGCCCAGTTCGGGTCCCCATGAACACTGAAGCTTTCTTT
TRBJ2-5,-,TRBV15,-,CATSRDKGETQYF,TGTGCCACCAGCAGAGATAAAGGCGAGACCCAGTACTTC
TRBJ1-4,-,TRBV7-8,-,CASSTLTDPTNEKLFF,TGTGCCAGCAGCACTCTGACAGACCCAACTAATGAAAAACTGTTTTTT
TRBJ2-7,-,TRBV12-3/TRBV12-4,-,CASSSSEDSGYEQYF,-
TRBJ2-3,few,TRBV10-1,-,CASSESRVGLYTQYF,TGCGCCAGCAGTGAGTCTCGGGTAGGCCTCTATACGCAGTATTTT
TRBJ2-7,-,TRBV20-1,-,CSAGGTGLNYEQYF,TGCAGTGCTGGTGGTACCGGGCTGAACTACGAGCAGTACTTC
TRBJ2-1,few,TRBV7-2,-,CASSPSRLEQFF,TGTGCCAGCAGCCCCTCGCGGCTTGAGCAGTTCTTC
TRBJ2-1,-,TRBV10-3,-,CAISEMNEQFF,TGTGCCATCAGTGAGATGAATGAGCAGTTCTTC
TRBJ2-1,-,TRBV7-2,-,CASSLPGEQFF,TGTGCCAGCAGCTTACCCGGCGAGCAGTTCTTC
TRBJ2-3,-,TRBV20-1,-,CSATIDTQYF,TGCAGTGCTACTATAGATACGCAGTATTTT
TRBJ1-3,-,TRBV15,TRBD1,CATSRDRAAGNTIYF,TGTGCCACCAGCAGGGACAGGGCGGCCGGAAACACCATATATTTT
TRBJ2-7,once,TRBV5-1,TRBD1,CASSLKPGQGGYEQYF,TGCGCCAGCAGCCTCAAACCGGGACAGGGCGGCTACGAGCAGTACTTC
TRBJ2-1,-,TRBV4-3,TRBD2,CASSQEGREGYNEQFF,TGCGCCAGCAGCCAAGAGGGGCGGGAGGGTTACAATGAGCAGTTCTTC
TRBJ2-4,few,TRBV6-1,-,CASTEGGGGIQYF,TGTGCCAGCACCGAGGGGGGTGGTGGCATTCAGTACTTC
TRBJ2-1,few,TRBV29-1,-,CSVDTSSSVSYNEQFF,TGCAGCGTTGACACATCAAGCTCAGTATCCTACAATGAGCAGTTCTTC
TRBJ1-6,few,TRBV10-2,-,CASTAGPNSPLHF,TGCGCCAGCACGGCCGGCCCTAATTCACCCCTCCACTTT
TRBJ2-1,few,TRBV29-1,TRBD1,CSAGTGDGEQFF,TGCAGCGCAGGGACAGGGGATGGTGAGCAGTTCTTC
TRBJ2-7,-,TRBV5-1,TRBD1,CASSLSDRGEQYF,TGCGCCAGCAGCTTGTCGGACAGGGGCGAGCAGTACTTC
TRBJ2-5,few,TRBV4-2,-,CASSVRGGEETQYF,TGTGCCAGCAGCGTGAGGGGGGGTGAGGAGACCCAGTACTTC
TRBJ1-1,-,TRBV2,-,CASNSVGDTEAFF,TGTGCCAGCAACTCCGTAGGGGACACTGAAGCTTTCTTT
TRBJ2-3,-,TRBV20-1,-,CSARDTRSTDTQYF,TGCAGTGCTAGAGATACGAGAAGCACAGATACGCAGTATTTT